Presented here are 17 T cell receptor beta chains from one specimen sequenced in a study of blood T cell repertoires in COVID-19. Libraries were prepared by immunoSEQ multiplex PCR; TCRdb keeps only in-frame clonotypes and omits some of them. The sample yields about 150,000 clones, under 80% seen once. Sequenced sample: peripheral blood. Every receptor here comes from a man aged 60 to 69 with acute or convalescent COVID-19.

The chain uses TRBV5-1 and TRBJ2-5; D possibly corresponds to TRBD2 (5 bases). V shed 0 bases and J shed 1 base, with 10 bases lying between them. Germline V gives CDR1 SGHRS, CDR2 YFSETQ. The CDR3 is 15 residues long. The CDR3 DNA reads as TGCGCCAGCAGCTTGGGAGGGCTAGTCCAAGAGACCCAGTACTTC. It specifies CASSLGGLVQETQYF.

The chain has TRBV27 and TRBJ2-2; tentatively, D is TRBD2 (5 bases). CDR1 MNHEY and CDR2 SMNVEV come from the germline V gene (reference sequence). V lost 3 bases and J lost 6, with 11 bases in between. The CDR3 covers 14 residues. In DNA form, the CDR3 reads TGTGCCAGCAGTTTTAGCGCGCTGGCCGGGGAGCTGTTTTTT. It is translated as CASSFSALAGELFF.

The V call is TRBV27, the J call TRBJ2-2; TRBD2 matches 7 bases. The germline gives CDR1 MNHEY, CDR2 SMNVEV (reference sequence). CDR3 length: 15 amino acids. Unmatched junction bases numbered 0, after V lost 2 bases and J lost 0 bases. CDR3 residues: CASSLRGANTGELFF. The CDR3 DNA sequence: TGTGCCAGCAGTTTACGGGGGGCGAACACCGGGGAGCTGTTTTTT.

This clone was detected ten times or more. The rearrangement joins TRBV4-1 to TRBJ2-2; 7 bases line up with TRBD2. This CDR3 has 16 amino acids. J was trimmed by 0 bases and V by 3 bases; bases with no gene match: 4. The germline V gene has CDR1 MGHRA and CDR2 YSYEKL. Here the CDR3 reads CASSHGSGPNTGELFF. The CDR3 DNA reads TGCGCCAGCAGCCACGGTAGCGGGCCGAACACCGGGGAGCTGTTTTTT.

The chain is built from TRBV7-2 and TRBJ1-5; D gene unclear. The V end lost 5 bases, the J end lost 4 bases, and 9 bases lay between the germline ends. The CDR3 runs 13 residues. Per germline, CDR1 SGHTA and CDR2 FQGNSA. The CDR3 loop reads CASSLTPNQPQHF. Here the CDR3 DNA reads TGTGCCAGCAGCCTTACACCGAATCAGCCCCAGCATTTT.

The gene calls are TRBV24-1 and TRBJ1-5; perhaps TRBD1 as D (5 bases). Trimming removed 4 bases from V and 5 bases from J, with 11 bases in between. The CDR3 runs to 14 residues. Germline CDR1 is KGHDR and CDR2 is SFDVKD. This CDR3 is CATSDRGRDQPQHF. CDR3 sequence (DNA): TGTGCCACCAGTGACCGTGGCAGGGATCAGCCCCAGCATTTT.

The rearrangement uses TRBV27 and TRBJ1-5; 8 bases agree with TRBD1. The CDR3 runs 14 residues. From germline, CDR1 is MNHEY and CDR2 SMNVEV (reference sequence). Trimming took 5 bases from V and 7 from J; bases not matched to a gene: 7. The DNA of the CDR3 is TGTGCCAGCAGTAAAACAGGGGGAGGACAGCCCCAGCATTTT. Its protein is CASSKTGGGQPQHF.

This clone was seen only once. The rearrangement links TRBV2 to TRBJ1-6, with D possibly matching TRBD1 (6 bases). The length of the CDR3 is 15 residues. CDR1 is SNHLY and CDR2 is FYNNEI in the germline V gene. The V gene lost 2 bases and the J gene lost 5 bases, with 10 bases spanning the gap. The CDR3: CASSEQGTNNSPLHF. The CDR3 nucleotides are TGTGCCAGCAGTGAACAGGGGACTAATAATTCACCCCTCCACTTT.

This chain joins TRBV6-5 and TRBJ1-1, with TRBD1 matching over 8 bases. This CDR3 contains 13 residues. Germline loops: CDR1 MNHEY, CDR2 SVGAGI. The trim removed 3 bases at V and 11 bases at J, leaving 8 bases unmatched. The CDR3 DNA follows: TGTGCCAGCAGTTATATGGGACAGGCAGGCGCTTTCTTT. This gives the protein CASSYMGQAGAFF.

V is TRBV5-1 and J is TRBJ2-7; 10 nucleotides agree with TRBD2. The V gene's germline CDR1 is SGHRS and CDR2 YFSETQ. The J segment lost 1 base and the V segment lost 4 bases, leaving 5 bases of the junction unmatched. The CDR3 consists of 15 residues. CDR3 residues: CASSQRGGQSYEQYF. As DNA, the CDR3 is TGCGCCAGCAGCCAGCGGGGGGGACAGTCCTACGAGCAGTACTTC.

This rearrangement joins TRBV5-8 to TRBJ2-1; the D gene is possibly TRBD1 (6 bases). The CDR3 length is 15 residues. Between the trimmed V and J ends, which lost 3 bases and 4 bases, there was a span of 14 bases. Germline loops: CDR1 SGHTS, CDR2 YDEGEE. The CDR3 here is CASSSGQNFYNEQFF. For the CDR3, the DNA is TGTGCCAGCAGCTCAGGACAGAATTTTTACAATGAGCAGTTCTTC.

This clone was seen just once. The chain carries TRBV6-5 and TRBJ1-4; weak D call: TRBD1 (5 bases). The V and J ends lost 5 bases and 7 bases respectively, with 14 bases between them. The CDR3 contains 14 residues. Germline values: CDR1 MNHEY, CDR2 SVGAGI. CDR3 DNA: TGTGCCAGCAGTCGCAGGGTTTCGCGTGAAAAACTGTTTTTT. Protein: CASSRRVSREKLFF.

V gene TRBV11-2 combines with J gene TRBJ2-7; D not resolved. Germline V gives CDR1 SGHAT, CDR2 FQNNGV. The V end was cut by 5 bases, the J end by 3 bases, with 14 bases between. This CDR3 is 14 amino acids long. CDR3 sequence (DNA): TGTGCCAGCAGCCCCCCCGCCCGACTCTACGAGCAGTACTTC. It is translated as CASSPPARLYEQYF.

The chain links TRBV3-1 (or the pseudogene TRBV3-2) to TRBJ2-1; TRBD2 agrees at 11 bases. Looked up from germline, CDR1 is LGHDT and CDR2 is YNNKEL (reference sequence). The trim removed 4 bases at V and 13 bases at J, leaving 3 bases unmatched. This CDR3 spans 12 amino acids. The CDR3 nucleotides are TGTGCCAGCAGCCGTGGACTAGCGGGTCAGTTCTTC. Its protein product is CASSRGLAGQFF.

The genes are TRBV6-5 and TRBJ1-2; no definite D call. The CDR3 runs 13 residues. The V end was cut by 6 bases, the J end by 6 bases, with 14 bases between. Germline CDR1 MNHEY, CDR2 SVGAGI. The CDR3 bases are TGTGCCAGCAGCTATGGAGGGTTGGATGGCTACACCTTC. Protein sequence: CASSYGGLDGYTF.

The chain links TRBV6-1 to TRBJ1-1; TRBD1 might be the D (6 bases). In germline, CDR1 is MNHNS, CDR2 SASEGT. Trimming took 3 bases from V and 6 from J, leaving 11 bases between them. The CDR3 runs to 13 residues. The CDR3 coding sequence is TGTGCCAGCAGTGATGGGAACAGGGCTGAAGCTTTCTTT. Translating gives CASSDGNRAEAFF.

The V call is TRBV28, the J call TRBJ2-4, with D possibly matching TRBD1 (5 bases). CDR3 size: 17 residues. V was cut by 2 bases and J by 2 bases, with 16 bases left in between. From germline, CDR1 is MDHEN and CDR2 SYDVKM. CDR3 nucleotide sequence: TGTGCCAGCAGTTTAGTGTGGCAGGGTCTAACCAAAAACATTCAGTACTTC. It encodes CASSLVWQGLTKNIQYF.